The 3 T cell receptor beta chains reported below all come from one sample, sequenced in a study of T-cell memory formation after mild COVID-19. TCRdb re-called the 5' RACE reads through MiXCR, storing one row per CDR3 protein. This table has a few hundred thousand distinct CDR3 sequences, under 8.5% appearing once. The sequenced material came from PBMCs or a T cell subset sorted from them (not recorded which). All receptors derive from a man aged 18 to 30 who had mild COVID-19 (a few samples of this study predate the infection). Cell type and time point are not known.

The chain uses TRBV7-6 and TRBJ1-5, with a weak D call TRBD1 (5 bases). V shed 5 bases and J shed 9 bases, with 23 bases lying between them. This CDR3 has 16 residues. Germline CDR1 SGHVS, CDR2 FNYEAQ. CDR3 in amino acids: CASSPGGRGRAGPQHF. CDR3 nucleotide sequence: TGTGCCAGCAGCCCCGGAGGGAGGGGTCGTGCCGGGCCCCAGCATTTT.

There are many counts of this clonotype. One end of the junction is discordant with germline, which a read error may explain. V is TRBV5-1 and J is TRBJ1-2; weak D call: TRBD1 (6 bases). Germline V gene lookup returns CDR1 SGHRS and CDR2 YFSETQ. CDR3 length: 15 residues. The CDR3 bases are TGCGCCAGCAGATTGGATCCAGGGGAGGTCCAAAGCTACACCTTC. Protein sequence: CASRLDPGEVQSYTF.

This clonotype appeared a few times. The J gene is TRBJ1-5, the V gene TRBV18; 7 nucleotides agree with TRBD1. The CDR3 runs 14 residues. V lost 6 bases to trimming and J lost 10 bases; unmatched junction nucleotides: 12. From germline, CDR1 is KGHSH and CDR2 LQKENI. The CDR3 region is CASSRTGSSQPQHF. The CDR3 nucleotides read TGTGCCAGCTCCCGGACAGGAAGCTCCCAACCCCAGCATTTT.